This entry concerns a single TCR beta chain. Antigen: not known. These data originate in a study of breast tumors, draining lymph nodes, adjacent tissues. Broader study findings: Data fit most tumor T cells coming from lymph node, expanding in tumor.

TCRdb analysed the multiplex PCR reads with MiXCR anew, one entry per CDR3 protein. The sample has 150,000 to 200,000 distinct CDR3 sequences, approximately 30% seen once. The lymph nodes were axillary draining lymph nodes from breast cancer patients. The CDR3 is 15 residues long. Trimming removed 4 bases from V and 2 bases from J, with 15 bases in between. Germline V gene lookup returns CDR1 MNHEY and CDR2 SMNVEV (reference sequence). The rearrangement links TRBV27 to TRBJ2-7; D is unresolved. The sample taken for sequencing was axillary lymph node tissue. The source of this sequence is a female donor with breast cancer. Some clones in this sample may be carry-over from other donors' samples. The CDR3 protein is CASSSGPENAYEQYF. CDR3 coding DNA: TGTGCCAGCAGTTCCGGGCCCGAGAATGCCTACGAGCAGTACTTC.